This T cell receptor (beta chain) was profiled in a study of blood T cells in healthy people across ages. A second about 7 to 11 cycle PCR used barcoded and J-beta primers. TCRdb passed the 5' RACE reads through MiXCR, listing each CDR3 protein once. The table shows hundreds of thousands of distinct CDR3 sequences, with 40% to 50% occurring only once. Unmatched junction bases numbered 17, after V lost 7 bases and J lost 8 bases. The germline V gene encodes CDR1 SGHVS and CDR2 FQNEAQ. CDR3 size: 16 residues. Sequencing was carried out using blood. The clonotype comes from a man aged 80 or over in good health. The chain couples TRBV7-8 to TRBJ2-3, with TRBD1 matching over 8 bases. For the CDR3, the DNA is TGTGCCAGCACCGAAAAGCCCCAGGGGGCAGCAGGTACGCAGTATTTT. It translates to CASTEKPQGAAGTQYF. Filled out from reference TRBV7-8 and TRBJ2-3, the complete variable domain reads GAGVSQSPRYKVAKRGQDVALRCDPISGHVSLFWYQQALGQGPEFLTYFQNEAQLDKSGLPSDRFFAERPEGSVSTLKIQRTQQEDSAVYLCASTEKPQGAAGTQYFGPGTRLTVL.